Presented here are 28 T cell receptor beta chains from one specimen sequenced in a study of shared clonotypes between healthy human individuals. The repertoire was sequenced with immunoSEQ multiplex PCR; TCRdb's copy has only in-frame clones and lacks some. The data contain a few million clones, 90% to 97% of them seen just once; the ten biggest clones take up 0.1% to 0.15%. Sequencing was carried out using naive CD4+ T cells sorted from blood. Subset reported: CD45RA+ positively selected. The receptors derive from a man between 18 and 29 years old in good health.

CDR3: CASSLDLAQGGYEQYF. CDR3 DNA sequence: TGTGCCAGCAGCTTAGACCTAGCCCAAGGAGGCTACGAGCAGTACTTC. The chain employs TRBV7-6 and TRBJ2-7; D is perhaps TRBD2 (5 bases). Trimming removed 1 base at V and 3 bases at J, with 16 bases between. This CDR3 region has 16 residues. Germline loops: CDR1 SGHVS, CDR2 FNYEAQ.

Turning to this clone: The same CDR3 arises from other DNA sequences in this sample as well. CDR3 protein: CASSEGGSNYGYTF. The CDR3 coding sequence is TGTGCCAGCAGTGAAGGGGGTTCTAACTATGGCTACACCTTC. This sequence joins TRBV6-1 and TRBJ1-2; D unclear. CDR3 length equals 14 residues. Per the germline V gene, CDR1 is MNHNS and CDR2 is SASEGT. The V and J ends lost 1 base and 0 bases respectively, with 6 bases between them.

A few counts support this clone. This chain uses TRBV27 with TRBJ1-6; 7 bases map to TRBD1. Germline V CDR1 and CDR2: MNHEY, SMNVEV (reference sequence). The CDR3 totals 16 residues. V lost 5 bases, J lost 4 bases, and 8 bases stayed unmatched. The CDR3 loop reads CASSQTRGQYNSPLHF. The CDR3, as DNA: TGTGCCAGCAGTCAAACTCGGGGACAGTATAATTCACCCCTCCACTTT.

The CDR3 bases are TGTGCCAGCAGCAACCGGGAAAACACTGAAGCTTTCTTT. Its translation: CASSNRENTEAFF. The rearrangement links TRBV7-9 to TRBJ1-1; D not certain. With 5 bases removed from V and 2 bases from J, the gap between germline ends came to 9 bases. Germline V gene sequence: CDR1 SEHNR, CDR2 FQNEAQ (reference sequence). The CDR3 spans 13 residues.

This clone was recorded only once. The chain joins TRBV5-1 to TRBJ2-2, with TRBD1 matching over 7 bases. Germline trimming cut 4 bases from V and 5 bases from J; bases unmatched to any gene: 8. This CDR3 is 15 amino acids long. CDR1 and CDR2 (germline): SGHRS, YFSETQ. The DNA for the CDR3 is TGCGCCAGCAGCCCATCGACAGGGTGGACCGGGGAGCTGTTTTTT. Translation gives CASSPSTGWTGELFF.

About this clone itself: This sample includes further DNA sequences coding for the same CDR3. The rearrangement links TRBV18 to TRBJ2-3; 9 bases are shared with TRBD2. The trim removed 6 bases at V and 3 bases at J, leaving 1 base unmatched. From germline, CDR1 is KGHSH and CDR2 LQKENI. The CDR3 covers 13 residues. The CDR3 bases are TGTGCCAGCTCTCTAGCGGGGACAGATACGCAGTATTTT. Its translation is CASSLAGTDTQYF.

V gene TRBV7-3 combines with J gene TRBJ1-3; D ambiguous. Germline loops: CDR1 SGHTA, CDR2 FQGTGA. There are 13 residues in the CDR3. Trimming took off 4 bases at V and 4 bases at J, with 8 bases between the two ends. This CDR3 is CASSSQPGNTIYF. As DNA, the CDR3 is TGTGCCAGCAGCTCCCAACCGGGAAACACCATATATTTT.

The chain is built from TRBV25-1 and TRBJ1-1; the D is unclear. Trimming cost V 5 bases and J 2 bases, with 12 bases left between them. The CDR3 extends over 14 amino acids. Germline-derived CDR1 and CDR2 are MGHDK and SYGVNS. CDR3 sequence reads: CASSQARPNTEAFF. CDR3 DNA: TGTGCCAGCAGTCAAGCCAGACCAAACACTGAAGCTTTCTTT. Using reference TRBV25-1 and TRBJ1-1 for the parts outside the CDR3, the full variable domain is EADIYQTPRYLVIGTGKKITLECSQTMGHDKMYWYQQDPGMELHLIHYSYGVNSTEKGDLSSESTVSRIRTEHFPLTLESARPSHTSQYLCASSQARPNTEAFFGQGTRLTVV.

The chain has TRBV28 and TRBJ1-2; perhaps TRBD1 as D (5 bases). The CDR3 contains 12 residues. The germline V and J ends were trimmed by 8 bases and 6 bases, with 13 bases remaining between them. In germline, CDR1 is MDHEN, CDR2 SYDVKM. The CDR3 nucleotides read TGTGCCAGCGCCTGGACAACGCATGGCTACACCTTC. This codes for CASAWTTHGYTF.

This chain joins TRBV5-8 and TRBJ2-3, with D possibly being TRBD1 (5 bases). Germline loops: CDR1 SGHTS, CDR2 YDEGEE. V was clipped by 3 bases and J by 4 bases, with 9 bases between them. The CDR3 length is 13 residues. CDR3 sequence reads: CASSSWGADTQYF. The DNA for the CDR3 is TGTGCCAGCAGCTCCTGGGGCGCAGATACGCAGTATTTT.

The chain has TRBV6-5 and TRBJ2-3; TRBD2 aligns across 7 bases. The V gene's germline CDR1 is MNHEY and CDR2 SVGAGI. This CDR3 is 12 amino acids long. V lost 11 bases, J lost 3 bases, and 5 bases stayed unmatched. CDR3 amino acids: CAVRRETDTQYF. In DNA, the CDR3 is TGTGCCGTGAGGCGGGAGACAGATACGCAGTATTTT.

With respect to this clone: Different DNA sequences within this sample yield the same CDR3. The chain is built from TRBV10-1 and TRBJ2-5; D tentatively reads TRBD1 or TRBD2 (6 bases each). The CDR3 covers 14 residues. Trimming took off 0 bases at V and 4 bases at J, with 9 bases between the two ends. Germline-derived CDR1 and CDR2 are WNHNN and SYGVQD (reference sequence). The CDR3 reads CASSESRGRETQYF. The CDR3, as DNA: TGCGCCAGCAGTGAGTCTCGGGGGCGAGAGACCCAGTACTTC.

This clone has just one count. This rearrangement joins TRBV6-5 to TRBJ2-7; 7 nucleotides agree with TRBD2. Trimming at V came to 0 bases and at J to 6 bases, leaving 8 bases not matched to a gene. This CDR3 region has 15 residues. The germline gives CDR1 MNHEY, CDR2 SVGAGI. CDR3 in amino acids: CASSYSGGNPIEQYF. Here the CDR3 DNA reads TGTGCCAGCAGTTACTCCGGGGGGAACCCTATCGAGCAGTACTTC.

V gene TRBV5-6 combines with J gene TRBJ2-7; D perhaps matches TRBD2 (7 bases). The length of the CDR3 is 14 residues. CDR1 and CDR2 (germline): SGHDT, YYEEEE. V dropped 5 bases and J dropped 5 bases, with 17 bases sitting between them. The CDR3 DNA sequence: TGTGCCAGCAGACAGATGGGGGGGCTAAACGAGCAGTACTTC. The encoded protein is CASRQMGGLNEQYF.

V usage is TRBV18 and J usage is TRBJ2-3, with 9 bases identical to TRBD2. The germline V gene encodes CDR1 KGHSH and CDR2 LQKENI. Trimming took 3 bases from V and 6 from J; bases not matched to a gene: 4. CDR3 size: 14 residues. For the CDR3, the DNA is TGTGCCAGCTCACCCCGGACTAGCGAGGATACGCAGTATTTT. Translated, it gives CASSPRTSEDTQYF.

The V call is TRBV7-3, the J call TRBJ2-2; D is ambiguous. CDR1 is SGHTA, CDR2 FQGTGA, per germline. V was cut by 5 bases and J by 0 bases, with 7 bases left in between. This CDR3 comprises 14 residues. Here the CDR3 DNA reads TGTGCCAGCAGCCCCGTCACGAACACCGGGGAGCTGTTTTTT. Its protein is CASSPVTNTGELFF.

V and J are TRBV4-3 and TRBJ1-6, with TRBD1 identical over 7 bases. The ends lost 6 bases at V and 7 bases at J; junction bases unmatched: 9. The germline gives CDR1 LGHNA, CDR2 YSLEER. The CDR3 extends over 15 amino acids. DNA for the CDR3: TGCGCCAGCAGGGGAGACAGGGTAAGGAATTCACCCCTCCACTTT. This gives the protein CASRGDRVRNSPLHF.

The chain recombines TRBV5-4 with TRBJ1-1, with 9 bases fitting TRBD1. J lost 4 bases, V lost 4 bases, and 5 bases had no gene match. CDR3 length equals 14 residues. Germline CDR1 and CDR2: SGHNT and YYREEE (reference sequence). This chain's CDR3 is CASSMTGGSTEAFF. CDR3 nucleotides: TGTGCCAGCAGCATGACAGGGGGGAGCACTGAAGCTTTCTTT.

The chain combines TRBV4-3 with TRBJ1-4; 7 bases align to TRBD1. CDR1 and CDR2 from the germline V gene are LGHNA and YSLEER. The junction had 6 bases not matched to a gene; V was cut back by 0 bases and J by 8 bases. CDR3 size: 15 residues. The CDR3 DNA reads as TGCGCCAGCAGCCAAGATAGAGGGGGCGGCGAAAAACTGTTTTTT. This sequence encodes CASSQDRGGGEKLFF.

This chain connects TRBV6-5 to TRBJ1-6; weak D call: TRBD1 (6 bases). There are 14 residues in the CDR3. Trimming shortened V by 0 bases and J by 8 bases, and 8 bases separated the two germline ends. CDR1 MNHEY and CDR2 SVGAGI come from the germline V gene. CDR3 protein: CASSYSHRDSPLHF. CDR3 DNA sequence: TGTGCCAGCAGTTACTCGCACAGGGATTCACCCCTCCACTTT.

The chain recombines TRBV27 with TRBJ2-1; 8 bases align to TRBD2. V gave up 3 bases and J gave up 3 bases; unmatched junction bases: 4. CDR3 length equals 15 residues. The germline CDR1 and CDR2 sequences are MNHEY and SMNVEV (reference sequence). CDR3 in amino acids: CASSLGGGIYNEQFF. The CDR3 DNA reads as TGTGCCAGCAGTTTGGGCGGGGGGATCTACAATGAGCAGTTCTTC.

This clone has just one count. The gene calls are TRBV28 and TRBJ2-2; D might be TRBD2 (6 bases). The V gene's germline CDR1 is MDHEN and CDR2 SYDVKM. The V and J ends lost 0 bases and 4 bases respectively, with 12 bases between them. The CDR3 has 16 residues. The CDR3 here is CASSLWRGSGTGELFF. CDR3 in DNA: TGTGCCAGCAGTTTATGGCGGGGAAGTGGCACCGGGGAGCTGTTTTTT. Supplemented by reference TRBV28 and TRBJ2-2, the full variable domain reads DVKVTQSSRYLVKRTGEKVFLECVQDMDHENMFWYRQDPGLGLRLIYFSYDVKMKEKGDIPEGYSVSREKKERFSLILESASTNQTSMYLCASSLWRGSGTGELFFGEGSRLTVL.

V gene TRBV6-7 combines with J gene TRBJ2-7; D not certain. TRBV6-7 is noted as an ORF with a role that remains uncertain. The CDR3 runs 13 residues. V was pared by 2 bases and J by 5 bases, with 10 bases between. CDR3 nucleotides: TGTGCCAGCAGTTACCCCCGTGTCCACGAGCAGTACTTC. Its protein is CASSYPRVHEQYF.

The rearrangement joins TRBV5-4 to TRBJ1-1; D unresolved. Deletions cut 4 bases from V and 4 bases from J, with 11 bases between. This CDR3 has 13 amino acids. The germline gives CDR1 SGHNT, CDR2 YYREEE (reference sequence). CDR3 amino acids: CASSTLLGTEAFF. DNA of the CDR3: TGTGCCAGCAGCACTCTACTAGGCACTGAAGCTTTCTTT.

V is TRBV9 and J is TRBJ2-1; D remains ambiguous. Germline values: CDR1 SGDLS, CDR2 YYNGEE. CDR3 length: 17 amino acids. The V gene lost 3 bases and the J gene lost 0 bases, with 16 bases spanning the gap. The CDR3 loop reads CASSGIVLGSSYNEQFF. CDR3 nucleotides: TGTGCCAGCAGCGGAATTGTTTTAGGAAGCTCCTACAATGAGCAGTTCTTC.

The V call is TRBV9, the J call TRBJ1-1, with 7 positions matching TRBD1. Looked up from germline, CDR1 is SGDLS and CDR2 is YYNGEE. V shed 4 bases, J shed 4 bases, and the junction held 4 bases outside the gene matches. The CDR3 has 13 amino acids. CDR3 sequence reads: CASSTGAGTEAFF. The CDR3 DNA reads TGTGCCAGCAGCACAGGGGCCGGCACTGAAGCTTTCTTT. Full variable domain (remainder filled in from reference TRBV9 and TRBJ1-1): DSGVTQTPKHLITATGQRVTLRCSPRSGDLSVYWYQQSLDQGLQFLIQYYNGEERAKGNILERFSAQQFPDLHSELNLSSLELGDSALYFCASSTGAGTEAFFGQGTRLTVV.

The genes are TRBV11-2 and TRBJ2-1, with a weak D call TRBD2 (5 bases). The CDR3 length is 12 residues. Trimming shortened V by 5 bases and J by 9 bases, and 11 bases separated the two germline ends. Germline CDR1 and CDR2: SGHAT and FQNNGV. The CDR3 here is CASSHGVGEQFF. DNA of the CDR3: TGTGCCAGCAGCCACGGGGTCGGTGAGCAGTTCTTC. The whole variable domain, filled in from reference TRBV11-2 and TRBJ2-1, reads EAGVAQSPRYKIIEKRQSVAFWCNPISGHATLYWYQQILGQGPKLLIQFQNNGVVDDSQLPKDRFSAERLKGVDSTLKIQPAKLEDSAVYLCASSHGVGEQFFGPGTRLTVL.

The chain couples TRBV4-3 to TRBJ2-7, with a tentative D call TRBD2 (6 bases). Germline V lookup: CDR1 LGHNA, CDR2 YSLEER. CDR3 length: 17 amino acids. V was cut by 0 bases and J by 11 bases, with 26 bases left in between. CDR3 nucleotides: TGCGCCAGCAGCCAAGATTTCGCCAGCGGGCCCTCTTCCCGGGAGTACTTC. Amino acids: CASSQDFASGPSSREYF.